Each of the 27 T cell receptor beta chains below was sequenced from the same sample in a study of blood T cell repertoires in COVID-19. Profiled with immunoSEQ multiplex PCR; TCRdb holds only in-frame clones, not every one. Among over 300,000 clones listed, roughly 86% were seen once. Input material: peripheral blood. The receptors shown here come from a woman aged 50 to 60 with acute or convalescent COVID-19.

The chain links TRBV7-9 to TRBJ2-4; TRBD2 might be the D (6 bases). Germline assignment: CDR1 SEHNR and CDR2 FQNEAQ (reference sequence). The CDR3 extends over 16 amino acids. V dropped 5 bases and J dropped 7 bases, with 21 bases sitting between them. The CDR3 protein is CASSPIQTGGVNIQYF. As DNA, the CDR3 is TGTGCCAGCAGCCCCATCCAAACCGGGGGTGTGAACATTCAGTACTTC.

The J gene is TRBJ2-2, the V gene TRBV30; TRBD1 agrees at 9 bases. CDR1 and CDR2 from the germline V gene are GTSNPN and SVGIG (reference sequence). The length of the CDR3 is 13 residues. V shed 7 bases, J shed 2 bases, and the junction held 2 bases outside the gene matches. The DNA for the CDR3 is TGTGCCTCCACAGGGGGCAACACCGGGGAGCTGTTTTTT. Amino acids: CASTGGNTGELFF.

The genes are TRBV24-1 and TRBJ2-3, with D tentatively TRBD1 (6 bases). CDR1 KGHDR and CDR2 SFDVKD come from the germline V gene. Trimming took off 5 bases at V and 3 bases at J, with 17 bases between the two ends. The CDR3 is 16 residues long. The DNA of the CDR3 is TGTGCCACCAGTGGTTCGCAGGGGCAGACAACAGATACGCAGTATTTT. It specifies CATSGSQGQTTDTQYF.

The chain couples TRBV4-1 to TRBJ2-2; tentatively, D is TRBD2 (6 bases). V was trimmed by 4 bases and J by 4 bases, leaving 13 bases between them. Germline V gene sequence: CDR1 MGHRA, CDR2 YSYEKL. The CDR3 contains 15 residues. The CDR3 DNA reads as TGCGCCAGCAGCCCAACAGGAGCGGGCACCGGGGAGCTGTTTTTT. This sequence encodes CASSPTGAGTGELFF.

This clone was observed a single time. The chain links TRBV4-2 to TRBJ1-2; 8 bases align to TRBD1. CDR3 length: 14 amino acids. Trimming removed 4 bases from V and 5 bases from J; junction bases left unmatched: 6. Germline loops: CDR1 LGHNA, CDR2 YNFKEQ. The CDR3 nucleotides are TGTGCCAGCAGCCGATCGGACAGGGCTTATGGCTACACCTTC. The encoded protein is CASSRSDRAYGYTF.

The chain couples TRBV5-1 to TRBJ2-1; TRBD2 is a possible D gene (6 bases). This CDR3 has 15 amino acids. V gave up 2 bases and J gave up 6 bases, with 15 bases separating them. Germline V lookup: CDR1 SGHRS, CDR2 YFSETQ. The CDR3 region has the DNA TGCGCCAGCAGCTTATCTCCGGGAGACGGCAATGAGCAGTTCTTC. Translation gives CASSLSPGDGNEQFF.

This clone was detected only a few times. The chain employs TRBV5-1 and TRBJ2-1; D gene uncertain. The V end was cut by 2 bases, the J end by 0 bases, with 6 bases between. The CDR3 runs 14 residues. Germline CDR1 SGHRS, CDR2 YFSETQ. The chain's CDR3 is CASSFSSSYNEQFF. In DNA form, the CDR3 reads TGCGCCAGCAGCTTTTCTAGCTCCTACAATGAGCAGTTCTTC.

V and J are TRBV6-5 and TRBJ1-4; D may be TRBD1 (6 bases). This CDR3 has 14 residues. Deletions cut 4 bases from V and 6 bases from J, with 12 bases between. Germline V gives CDR1 MNHEY, CDR2 SVGAGI. The CDR3 spells CASSSQGWDEKLFF. The CDR3 DNA sequence: TGTGCCAGCAGTTCGCAGGGGTGGGATGAAAAACTGTTTTTT.

This chain uses TRBV28 with TRBJ1-1; D call uncertain. The germline V and J ends were trimmed by 3 bases and 0 bases, with 5 bases remaining between them. This CDR3 is 13 amino acids long. Looked up from germline, CDR1 is MDHEN and CDR2 is SYDVKM. This chain's CDR3 is CASSLAMNTEAFF. The CDR3 coding sequence is TGTGCCAGCAGTTTGGCCATGAACACTGAAGCTTTCTTT.

V gene TRBV5-1 combines with J gene TRBJ1-1; the D gene is possibly TRBD1 (5 bases). This CDR3 has 17 residues. V lost 0 bases to trimming and J lost 1 base, with 16 bases between them. CDR1 SGHRS and CDR2 YFSETQ come from the germline V gene. Here the CDR3 DNA reads TGCGCCAGCAGCTTGGGCGGGACCGGGCTGGCGAACACTGAAGCTTTCTTT. It yields the protein CASSLGGTGLANTEAFF.

The gene calls are TRBV6-5 and TRBJ2-7; no reliable D call. CDR3 length: 11 amino acids. V lost 4 bases and J lost 2, with 3 bases in between. Germline V gene lookup returns CDR1 MNHEY and CDR2 SVGAGI. The CDR3 spells CASSSTYEQYF. Here the CDR3 DNA reads TGTGCCAGCAGTTCAACCTACGAGCAGTACTTC.

This rearrangement joins TRBV5-5 to TRBJ2-5; 7 nucleotides agree with TRBD1. CDR1 and CDR2 (germline): SGHKS, YYEKEE (reference sequence). V was pared by 4 bases and J by 5 bases, with 26 bases of the junction left unmatched. The CDR3 is 20 residues long. CDR3 DNA sequence: TGTGCCAGCAGCCCGGACCCAGTAGGGGGCTTCCCCCCAGACCGGGAGACCCAGTACTTC. It codes for CASSPDPVGGFPPDRETQYF.

This clone was observed a few times. This chain uses TRBV5-8 with TRBJ2-4, with 7 bases identical to TRBD1. J was trimmed by 2 bases and V by 4 bases; bases with no gene match: 3. The CDR3 is made up of 14 amino acids. Germline CDR1 is SGHTS and CDR2 is YDEGEE. CDR3 amino acids: CASSEQGSKNIQYF. CDR3 sequence (DNA): TGTGCCAGCAGCGAACAGGGGTCCAAAAACATTCAGTACTTC.

This chain links TRBV4-2 with TRBJ2-5; 7 bases match TRBD2. The CDR3 totals 16 residues. CDR1 is LGHNA, CDR2 YNFKEQ, per germline. The V segment lost 6 bases and the J segment 2 bases; nucleotides outside the gene matches: 12. CDR3 sequence reads: CASRLHAGERQETQYF. The CDR3 nucleotides read TGTGCCAGCAGGCTACACGCGGGAGAGAGACAAGAGACCCAGTACTTC.

This chain joins TRBV29-1 and TRBJ2-7; tentatively, D is TRBD1 (8 bases). CDR3 size: 15 residues. Per germline, CDR1 SQVTM and CDR2 ANQGSEA. Trimming took 6 bases from V and 5 from J, leaving 23 bases between them. Here the CDR3 reads CSVHSDRGGWDEQYF. As DNA, the CDR3 is TGCAGCGTGCACAGCGACAGGGGAGGGTGGGACGAGCAGTACTTC.

The rearrangement joins TRBV27 to TRBJ2-1; 8 nucleotides agree with TRBD1. The V gene end was trimmed by 5 bases and the J gene end by 7 bases; junction bases not matched to a gene: 10. CDR3 size: 15 residues. The germline CDR1 and CDR2 sequences are MNHEY and SMNVEV (reference sequence). The CDR3 DNA follows: TGTGCCAGCAGTCGAGGACAGGGACGCGGGAATGAGCAGTTCTTC. This gives the protein CASSRGQGRGNEQFF.

The rearrangement links TRBV7-4 to TRBJ1-5, with a possible D match to TRBD1 (6 bases). V was shortened by 4 bases and J by 5 bases, with 18 bases between the two germline ends. Germline loops: CDR1 SGHVT, CDR2 SQSDAQ. The CDR3 consists of 16 residues. The CDR3 sequence is CASSWGASGGDQPQHF. CDR3 in DNA: TGTGCCAGCAGCTGGGGGGCTTCGGGAGGGGATCAGCCCCAGCATTTT.

The V call is TRBV6-5, the J call TRBJ2-7; TRBD1 agrees at 7 bases. The CDR3 has 13 residues. In germline, CDR1 is MNHEY, CDR2 SVGAGI. The junction had 3 bases not matched to a gene; V was cut back by 4 bases and J by 3 bases. The CDR3: CASSSRTGYEQYF. The CDR3 DNA sequence: TGTGCCAGCAGTTCCAGGACAGGCTACGAGCAGTACTTC.

CDR3 region: CASRSGSPKRDEKLFF. As DNA, the CDR3 is TGTGCAAGTCGCTCAGGGTCCCCTAAGCGGGATGAAAAACTGTTTTTT. The V and J genes are TRBV12-2 and TRBJ1-4. TRBV12-2 represents a pseudogene. This CDR3 is built from 16 residues.

The gene calls are TRBV6-1 and TRBJ1-5, with unresolved D. The CDR3 totals 15 residues. V was clipped by 3 bases and J by 3 bases, with 12 bases between them. Germline-derived CDR1 and CDR2 are MNHNS and SASEGT. CDR3 region: CASSDVREHNQPQHF. The CDR3 DNA follows: TGTGCCAGCAGTGATGTGAGGGAGCACAATCAGCCCCAGCATTTT.

With respect to this clone: Different DNA sequences within this sample yield the same CDR3. The chain is built from TRBV18 and TRBJ1-1; D is undetermined. CDR3 length: 15 amino acids. Trimming removed 6 bases from V and 3 bases from J, with 17 bases in between. CDR1 and CDR2 from the germline V gene are KGHSH and LQKENI. CDR3 bases: TGTGCCAGCTCCCCGACCGAACAAGGAGACACTGAAGCTTTCTTT. Translated: CASSPTEQGDTEAFF. Combining the CDR3 with reference TRBV18 and TRBJ1-1 gives the whole variable domain NAGVMQNPRHLVRRRGQEARLRCSPMKGHSHVYWYRQLPEEGLKFMVYLQKENIIDESGMPKERFSAEFPKEGPSILRIQQVVRGDSAAYFCASSPTEQGDTEAFFGQGTRLTVV.

This chain uses TRBV6-4 with TRBJ2-2; 7 positions match TRBD1. CDR3 length: 16 amino acids. With 2 bases clipped from V and 0 bases from J, the junction kept 3 bases outside the gene matches. Germline V lookup: CDR1 MRHNA, CDR2 SNTAGT. CDR3 bases: TGTGCCAGCAGTGACAGGGGGCTTCCGAACACCGGGGAGCTGTTTTTT. It encodes CASSDRGLPNTGELFF.

This chain uses TRBV7-9 with TRBJ1-2, with D possibly TRBD1 on 5 matching bases. CDR1 and CDR2 (germline): SEHNR, FQNEAQ (reference sequence). The CDR3 length is 12 residues. Trimming stripped 3 bases from V and 8 bases from J, with 10 bases between. The CDR3 loop reads CASSFRGWGYTF. The CDR3 DNA reads TGTGCCAGCAGCTTTAGGGGATGGGGCTACACCTTC.

The CDR3 loop is CAGGGLDEKLFF. The CDR3 DNA is TGTGCGGGTGGGGGGTTGGATGAAAAACTGTTTTTT. The gene calls are TRBV30 and TRBJ1-4, with D possibly being TRBD1 (5 bases). The CDR3 is made up of 12 amino acids. In germline, CDR1 is GTSNPN, CDR2 SVGIG (reference sequence).

The J gene is TRBJ2-5, the V gene TRBV24-1, with 7 bases lining up with TRBD1. This CDR3 has 14 amino acids. With V trimmed by 6 bases and J by 2 bases, 5 bases remained unmatched. Germline V lookup: CDR1 KGHDR, CDR2 SFDVKD. For the CDR3, the DNA is TGTGCCACCAGTAATGTCAGGGGGCAAGAGACCCAGTACTTC. This gives the protein CATSNVRGQETQYF.

The chain is built from TRBV7-9 and TRBJ2-4; 7 bases line up with TRBD2. CDR3 length: 16 residues. After removal of 5 bases from V and 6 bases from J, the junction contained 13 bases not matched to a gene. Per the germline V gene, CDR1 is SEHNR and CDR2 is FQNEAQ (reference sequence). The chain's CDR3 is CASSPPGLAVANIQYF. The CDR3 nucleotides read TGTGCCAGCAGCCCCCCCGGGCTAGCGGTAGCAAACATTCAGTACTTC.

The rearrangement links TRBV6-5 to TRBJ1-5; weak D call: TRBD1 (6 bases). The CDR3 is 14 amino acids. The V end was cut by 6 bases, the J end by 4 bases, with 13 bases between. The germline gives CDR1 MNHEY, CDR2 SVGAGI. In DNA form, the CDR3 reads TGTGCCAGCAGGCACAGGGATTGGAATCAGCCCCAGCATTTT. The encoded protein is CASRHRDWNQPQHF.